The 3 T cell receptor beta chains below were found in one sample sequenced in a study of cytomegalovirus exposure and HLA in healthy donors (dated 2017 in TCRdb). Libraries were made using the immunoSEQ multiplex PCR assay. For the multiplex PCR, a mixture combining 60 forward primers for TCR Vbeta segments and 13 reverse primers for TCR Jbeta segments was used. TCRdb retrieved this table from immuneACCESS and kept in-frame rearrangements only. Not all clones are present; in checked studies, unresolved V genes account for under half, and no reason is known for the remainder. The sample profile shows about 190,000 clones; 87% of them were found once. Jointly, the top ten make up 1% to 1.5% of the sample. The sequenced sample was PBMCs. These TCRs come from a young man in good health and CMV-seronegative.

CDR3 DNA sequence: TGTGCCAGCAGCTTTCACAGCGGGGGGGCCAGAAGCACAGATACGCAGTATTTT. This codes for CASSFHSGGARSTDTQYF. The chain recombines TRBV7-2 with TRBJ2-3; TRBD2 aligns across 10 bases. Germline CDR1 reads SGHTA; CDR2 reads FQGNSA. The CDR3 is 18 amino acids. The V segment lost 3 bases and the J segment 0 bases; nucleotides outside the gene matches: 9.

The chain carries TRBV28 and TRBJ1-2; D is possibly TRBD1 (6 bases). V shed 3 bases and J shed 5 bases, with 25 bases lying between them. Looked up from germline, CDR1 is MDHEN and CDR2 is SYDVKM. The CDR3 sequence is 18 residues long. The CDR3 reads CASSLSNVMAGALYGYTF. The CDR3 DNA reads TGTGCCAGCAGTTTGTCTAACGTTATGGCAGGGGCCCTTTATGGCTACACCTTC.

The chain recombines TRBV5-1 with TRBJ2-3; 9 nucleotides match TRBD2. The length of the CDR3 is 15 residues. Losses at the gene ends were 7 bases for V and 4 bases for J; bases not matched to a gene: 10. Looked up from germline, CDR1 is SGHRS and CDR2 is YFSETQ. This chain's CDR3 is CASQVSGSAADTQYF. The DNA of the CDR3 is TGCGCCAGCCAAGTTAGCGGGAGCGCGGCAGATACGCAGTATTTT.